The 20 T cell receptor beta chains given below trace back to one sample, sequenced in a study of blood T cell repertoires in COVID-19. Some clones are missing from TCRdb's copy, which holds only in-frame ones; the method was immunoSEQ multiplex PCR. This table holds about 120,000 clones, about 87% found once. Sequenced sample: peripheral blood. These receptors were collected from a man between 45 and 60 years old with acute or convalescent COVID-19.

The chain uses TRBV28 and TRBJ1-5, with unresolved D. Trimming removed 10 bases at V and 7 bases at J, with 8 bases between. CDR1 and CDR2 (germline): MDHEN, SYDVKM. CDR3 size: 10 residues. CDR3 bases: TGTGCCATAGGAGCGCAGCCCCAGCATTTT. This encodes CAIGAQPQHF. Variable domain in full (rest from reference TRBV28 and TRBJ1-5): DVKVTQSSRYLVKRTGEKVFLECVQDMDHENMFWYRQDPGLGLRLIYFSYDVKMKEKGDIPEGYSVSREKKERFSLILESASTNQTSMYLCAIGAQPQHFGDGTRLSIL.

The chain combines TRBV18 with TRBJ1-1; 7 nucleotides agree with TRBD1. This CDR3 has 15 residues. Trimming cost V 6 bases and J 5 bases; bases outside gene matches: 12. The V gene's germline CDR1 is KGHSH and CDR2 LQKENI. The CDR3: CASSLSTGTVTEAFF. CDR3 nucleotides: TGTGCCAGCTCTCTCTCGACAGGGACCGTGACTGAAGCTTTCTTT.

V usage is TRBV7-2 and J usage is TRBJ2-7; 10 nucleotides match TRBD1. The V and J ends lost 5 bases and 4 bases, in that order; junction bases with no gene match: 5. The V gene's germline CDR1 is SGHTA and CDR2 FQGNSA. This CDR3 is 14 amino acids long. The CDR3 region is CASSLTGGWYEQYF. In nucleotides, the CDR3 is TGTGCCAGCAGCCTGACAGGGGGCTGGTACGAGCAGTACTTC.

The V and J genes are TRBV29-1 and TRBJ2-6; 7 bases agree with TRBD1. The CDR3 spans 14 residues. Germline V gives CDR1 SQVTM, CDR2 ANQGSEA. The V segment lost 6 bases and the J segment 0 bases; nucleotides outside the gene matches: 2. The CDR3 nucleotides read TGCAGCGTGGGACAGAGCTCTGGGGCCAACGTCCTGACTTTC. This sequence encodes CSVGQSSGANVLTF.

This clone showed up many times. The genes are TRBV15 and TRBJ1-1, with TRBD1 matching 8 bases. Trimming cost V 1 base and J 7 bases; bases outside gene matches: 8. Germline assignment: CDR1 LNHNV and CDR2 YYDKDF (reference sequence). The CDR3 has 15 amino acids. CDR3 sequence reads: CATSRAGQARGEAFF. CDR3 DNA: TGTGCCACCAGCAGAGCGGGACAGGCTCGCGGTGAAGCTTTCTTT.

This clone was counted a single time. The chain has TRBV28 and TRBJ1-2; 12 nucleotides align to TRBD1. V lost 4 bases to trimming and J lost 6 bases; unmatched junction nucleotides: 9. Germline CDR1 is MDHEN and CDR2 is SYDVKM. This CDR3 is 16 amino acids long. CDR3: CASSSSPGTGGNGYTF. CDR3 DNA: TGTGCCAGCAGTTCCTCCCCCGGGACAGGGGGCAATGGCTACACCTTC.

The rearrangement joins TRBV19 to TRBJ1-5; tentative D call: TRBD1 (6 bases). The V gene lost 7 bases and the J gene lost 5 bases, with 24 bases spanning the gap. Germline assignment: CDR1 LNHDA and CDR2 SQIVND (reference sequence). The CDR3 is 17 residues long. The CDR3 DNA reads TGTGCCAGTACCCTACAGGGTACCCACCGAACTTATCAGCCCCAGCATTTT. This sequence encodes CASTLQGTHRTYQPQHF. Complete variable domain (other parts from reference TRBV19 and TRBJ1-5): DGGITQSPKYLFRKEGQNVTLSCEQNLNHDAMYWYRQDPGQGLRLIYYSQIVNDFQKGDIAEGYSVSREKKESFPLTVTSAQKNPTAFYLCASTLQGTHRTYQPQHFGDGTRLSIL.

V and J are TRBV28 and TRBJ1-1; no clear D gene. This CDR3 contains 12 residues. The V end lost 5 bases, the J end lost 9 bases, and 13 bases lay between the germline ends. In germline, CDR1 is MDHEN, CDR2 SYDVKM. CDR3 region: CASSEVRGKAFF. The CDR3 region has the DNA TGTGCCAGCAGTGAGGTGCGGGGAAAAGCTTTCTTT.

CDR3 nucleotide sequence: TGTGCCAGCATGAGAGAGGCCGGTCAGCCCCAGCATTTT. It yields the protein CASMREAGQPQHF. The genes are TRBV2 and TRBJ1-5; no clear D gene. The ends were cut back, 7 bases at V and 6 bases at J, with 13 bases in the middle. The length of the CDR3 is 13 residues. Germline V gene lookup returns CDR1 SNHLY and CDR2 FYNNEI.

This rearrangement joins TRBV3-1 (or the pseudogene TRBV3-2) to TRBJ1-1; possibly TRBD1 for D (6 bases). V lost 4 bases and J lost 7, with 16 bases in between. The CDR3 consists of 14 residues. CDR1 and CDR2 from the germline V gene are LGHDT and YNNKEL (reference sequence). For the CDR3, the DNA is TGTGCCAGCAGCCTAGTCGTCGCGGACAGTGAAGCTTTCTTT. Translation: CASSLVVADSEAFF.

The chain is built from TRBV10-3 and TRBJ2-7; 10 bases map to TRBD2. The CDR3 is made up of 14 amino acids. With V trimmed by 9 bases and J by 7 bases, 12 bases remained unmatched. Germline CDR1 ENHRY, CDR2 SYGVKD. The CDR3 here is CAIRATSGQYEQYF. As DNA, the CDR3 is TGTGCCATTAGGGCGACTAGCGGGCAATATGAGCAGTACTTC.

This clone has just one count. The chain combines TRBV19 with TRBJ1-2; possible D gene TRBD1, 6 bases. CDR3 length: 16 amino acids. Trimming shortened V by 3 bases and J by 6 bases, and 20 bases separated the two germline ends. Germline assignment: CDR1 LNHDA and CDR2 SQIVND (reference sequence). The CDR3 DNA reads as TGTGCCAGTAGTATCCTTTGGCAGGGGTCGGTGCATGGCTACACCTTC. It is translated as CASSILWQGSVHGYTF.

V is TRBV12-3 or TRBV12-4 and J is TRBJ1-2; unclear D gene. The V gene lost 2 bases and the J gene lost 7 bases, with 11 bases spanning the gap. This CDR3 has 13 residues. The chain's CDR3 is CASSLNWAAGYTF. DNA for the CDR3: TGTGCCAGCAGTTTAAATTGGGCAGCTGGCTACACCTTC.

The CDR3 here is CAWDPAGGSTDTQYF. CDR3 coding DNA: TGTGCCTGGGACCCAGCAGGGGGTAGCACAGATACGCAGTATTTT. V usage is TRBV30 and J usage is TRBJ2-3; 7 bases are a match to TRBD1. The germline V gene encodes CDR1 GTSNPN and CDR2 SVGIG (reference sequence). The CDR3 extends over 15 amino acids. The junction had 8 bases not matched to a gene; V was cut back by 5 bases and J by 0 bases.

The chain is built from TRBV20-1 and TRBJ2-5; tentative D call: TRBD2 (5 bases). There are 16 residues in the CDR3. V dropped 3 bases and J dropped 4 bases, with 21 bases sitting between them. Germline CDR1 is DFQATT and CDR2 is SNEGSKA (reference sequence). The CDR3 region has the DNA TGCAGTGCTAGTTCACTGACTACGGGGTCGTTAGAGACCCAGTACTTC. Residues: CSASSLTTGSLETQYF.

This sequence joins TRBV7-2 and TRBJ1-5; D is ambiguous. With 3 bases removed from V and 3 bases from J, the gap between germline ends came to 9 bases. The CDR3 runs 14 residues. From germline, CDR1 is SGHTA and CDR2 FQGNSA. In DNA, the CDR3 is TGTGCCAGCAGCTTGCAGAGGGACAATCAGCCCCAGCATTTT. Protein: CASSLQRDNQPQHF.

This chain uses TRBV5-6 with TRBJ1-6; D not resolved. Per the germline V gene, CDR1 is SGHDT and CDR2 is YYEEEE. This CDR3 is built from 15 residues. Deletions cut 4 bases from V and 10 bases from J, with 18 bases between. Written as DNA, the CDR3 is TGTGCCAGCAGCATACGGACGACGTCGGGATCACCCCTCCACTTT. Translated, it gives CASSIRTTSGSPLHF.

The rearrangement uses TRBV10-2 and TRBJ2-1, with 8 bases aligning to TRBD2. J was trimmed by 7 bases and V by 6 bases; bases with no gene match: 11. Germline assignment: CDR1 WSHSY and CDR2 SAAADI. The CDR3 spans 15 residues. Here the CDR3 reads CASSQGLDYRNEQFF. The CDR3 DNA is TGCGCCAGCAGCCAGGGACTAGATTACAGGAATGAGCAGTTCTTC.

This sequence joins TRBV5-1 and TRBJ1-5; D ambiguous. CDR1 is SGHRS and CDR2 is YFSETQ in the germline V gene. The length of the CDR3 is 15 residues. Trimming removed 0 bases from V and 5 bases from J, with 12 bases in between. The CDR3 DNA reads TGCGCCAGCAGCTTGGCCGGAGGGTACGATCAGCCCCAGCATTTT. Its protein product is CASSLAGGYDQPQHF.

In this sample, this clone is medium-sized (0.01 to 0.1%). This chain links TRBV6-6 with TRBJ2-5; perhaps TRBD1 as D (6 bases). V was shortened by 4 bases and J by 3 bases, with 12 bases between the two germline ends. CDR3 length: 14 amino acids. Germline-derived CDR1 and CDR2 are MNHNY and SVGAGI (reference sequence). CDR3 in amino acids: CASSSGTQKETQYF. In DNA form, the CDR3 reads TGTGCCAGCAGTTCCGGGACACAAAAAGAGACCCAGTACTTC.